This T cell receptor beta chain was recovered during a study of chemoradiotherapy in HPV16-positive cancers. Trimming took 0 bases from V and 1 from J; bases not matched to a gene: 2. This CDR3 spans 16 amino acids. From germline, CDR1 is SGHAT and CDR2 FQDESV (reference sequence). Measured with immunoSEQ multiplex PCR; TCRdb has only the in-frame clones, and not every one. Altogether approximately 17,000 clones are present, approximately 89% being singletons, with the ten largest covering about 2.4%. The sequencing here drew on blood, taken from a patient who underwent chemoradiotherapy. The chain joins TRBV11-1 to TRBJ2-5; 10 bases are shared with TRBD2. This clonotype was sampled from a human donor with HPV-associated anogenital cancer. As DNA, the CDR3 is TGTGCCAGCAGCTTAGCGCCTAGCGGGGGCCAAGAGACCCAGTACTTC. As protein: CASSLAPSGGQETQYF.